The rows below give T cell receptor beta chains drawn from one sample of a study of T cells in Graves' hyperthyroidism and ophthalmopathy. TCRdb re-called the multiplex PCR reads with MiXCR, one entry per CDR3 protein. The repertoire includes over 150,000 distinct CDR3 sequences, about 15% of them detected once, and approximately 56% sits in the top ten. The sequenced sample was blood. These receptors were taken from a woman aged 45-60 years with Graves' hyperthyroidism. The CDR3 runs from the conserved cysteine through the conserved F or W. The order of the fields is clone size, D gene, J gene, V gene, CDR3 protein, CDR3 DNA. The D gene is left open where the match is weak. Expanded clones are given a class, and other clones once, few, many or no size at all.

clone size: -
D gene: TRBD2
J gene: TRBJ2-5
V gene: TRBV2
CDR3 protein: CASSWTSGQETQYF
CDR3 DNA: TGTGCCAGCAGTTGGACTAGCGGCCAAGAGACCCAGTACTTC

clone size: -
D gene: -
J gene: TRBJ1-2
V gene: TRBV12-3/TRBV12-4
CDR3 protein: CASSHRRGQSYGYTF
CDR3 DNA: TGTGCCAGCAGCCACCGCCGCGGACAGAGCTATGGCTACACCTTC

clone size: few
D gene: -
J gene: TRBJ2-1
V gene: TRBV5-6
CDR3 protein: CASSLGKRAEYNEQFF
CDR3 DNA: TGTGCCAGCAGCTTGGGGAAGCGGGCGGAGTACAATGAGCAGTTCTTC

clone size: few
D gene: -
J gene: TRBJ2-1
V gene: TRBV29-1
CDR3 protein: CSVAMSSYNEQFF
CDR3 DNA: TGCAGCGTTGCTATGAGCTCCTACAATGAGCAGTTCTTC

clone size: many
D gene: -
J gene: TRBJ2-7
V gene: TRBV28
CDR3 protein: CASRGWGNYEQYF
CDR3 DNA: TGTGCCAGCCGGGGTTGGGGGAACTACGAGCAGTACTTC

clone size: few
D gene: -
J gene: TRBJ2-5
V gene: TRBV5-1
CDR3 protein: CASSQQIETQYF
CDR3 DNA: TGCGCCAGCAGCCAACAAATAGAGACCCAGTACTTC

clone size: few
D gene: -
J gene: TRBJ1-3
V gene: TRBV19
CDR3 protein: CATFPPGSGNTIYF
CDR3 DNA: TGTGCCACTTTCCCCCCGGGGTCTGGAAACACCATATATTTT

clone size: few
D gene: TRBD1
J gene: TRBJ1-1
V gene: TRBV20-1
CDR3 protein: CSASLPGQRLNTEAFF
CDR3 DNA: TGCAGTGCTAGTCTCCCGGGACAGCGGTTGAACACTGAAGCTTTCTTT

clone size: -
D gene: TRBD1
J gene: TRBJ1-2
V gene: TRBV12-3/TRBV12-4
CDR3 protein: CASSPPTRTGDGYTF
CDR3 DNA: TGTGCCAGCAGTCCTCCAACCCGGACAGGGGATGGCTACACCTTC

clone size: -
D gene: -
J gene: TRBJ2-2
V gene: TRBV5-1
CDR3 protein: CASQPGTQNTGELFF
CDR3 DNA: TGCGCCAGCCAACCCGGGACACAAAACACCGGGGAGCTGTTTTTT

clone size: many
D gene: -
J gene: TRBJ2-5
V gene: TRBV28
CDR3 protein: CASSSQGWRNQETQYF
CDR3 DNA: TGTGCCAGCAGTTCCCAGGGGTGGCGGAACCAAGAGACCCAGTACTTC